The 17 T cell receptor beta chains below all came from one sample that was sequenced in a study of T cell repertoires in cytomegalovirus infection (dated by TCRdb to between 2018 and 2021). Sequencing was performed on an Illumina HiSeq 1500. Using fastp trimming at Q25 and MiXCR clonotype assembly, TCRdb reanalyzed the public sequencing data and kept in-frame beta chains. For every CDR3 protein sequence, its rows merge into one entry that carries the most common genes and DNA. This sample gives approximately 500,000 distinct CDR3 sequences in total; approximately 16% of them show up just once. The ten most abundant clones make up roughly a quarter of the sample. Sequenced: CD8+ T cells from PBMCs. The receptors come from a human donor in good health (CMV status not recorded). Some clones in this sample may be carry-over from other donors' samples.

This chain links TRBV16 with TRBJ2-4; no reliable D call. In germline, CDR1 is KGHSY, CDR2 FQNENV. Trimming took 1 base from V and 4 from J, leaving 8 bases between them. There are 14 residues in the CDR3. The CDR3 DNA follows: TGTGCCAGCAGCCAATACGTCAGGAAAAACATTCAGTACTTC. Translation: CASSQYVRKNIQYF.

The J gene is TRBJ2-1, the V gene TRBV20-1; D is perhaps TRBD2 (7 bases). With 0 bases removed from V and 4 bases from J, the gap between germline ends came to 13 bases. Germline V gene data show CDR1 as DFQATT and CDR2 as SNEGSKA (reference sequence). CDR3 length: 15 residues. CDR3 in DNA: TGCAGTGCTAGAGATGTGGGGGGGCCATACAATGAGCAGTTCTTC. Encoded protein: CSARDVGGPYNEQFF.

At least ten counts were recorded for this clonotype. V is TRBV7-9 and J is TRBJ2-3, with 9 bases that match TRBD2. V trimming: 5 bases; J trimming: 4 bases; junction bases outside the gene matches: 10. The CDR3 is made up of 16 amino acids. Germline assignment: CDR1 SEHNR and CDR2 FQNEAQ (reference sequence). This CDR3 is CASSPRPSGEADTQYF. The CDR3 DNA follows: TGTGCCAGCAGCCCCCGTCCTAGCGGGGAGGCAGATACGCAGTATTTT.

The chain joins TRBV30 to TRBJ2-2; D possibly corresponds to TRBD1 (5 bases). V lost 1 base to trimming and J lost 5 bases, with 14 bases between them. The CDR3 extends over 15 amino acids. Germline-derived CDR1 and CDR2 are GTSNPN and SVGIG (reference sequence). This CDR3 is CAWSGIRGWTGELFF. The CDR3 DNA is TGTGCCTGGAGTGGAATTAGGGGCTGGACCGGGGAGCTGTTTTTT.

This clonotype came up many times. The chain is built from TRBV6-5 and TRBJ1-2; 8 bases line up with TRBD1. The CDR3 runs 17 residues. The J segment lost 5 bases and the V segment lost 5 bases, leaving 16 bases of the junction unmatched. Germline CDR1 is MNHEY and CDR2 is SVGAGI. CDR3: CASSLGQGSLGRYGYTF. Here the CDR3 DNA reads TGTGCCAGCAGTCTCGGACAGGGAAGTTTGGGTCGATATGGCTACACCTTC.

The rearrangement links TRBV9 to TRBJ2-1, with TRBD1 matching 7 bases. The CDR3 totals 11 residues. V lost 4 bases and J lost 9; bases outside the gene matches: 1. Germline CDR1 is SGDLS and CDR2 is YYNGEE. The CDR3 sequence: CASSRQGEQFF. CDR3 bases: TGTGCCAGCAGCCGACAGGGTGAGCAGTTCTTC.

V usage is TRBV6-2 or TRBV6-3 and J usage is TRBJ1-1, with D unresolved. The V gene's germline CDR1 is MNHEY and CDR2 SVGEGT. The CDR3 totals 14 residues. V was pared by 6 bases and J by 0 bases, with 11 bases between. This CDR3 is CASRTETMNTEAFF. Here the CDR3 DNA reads TGTGCCAGCAGAACTGAGACCATGAACACTGAAGCTTTCTTT.

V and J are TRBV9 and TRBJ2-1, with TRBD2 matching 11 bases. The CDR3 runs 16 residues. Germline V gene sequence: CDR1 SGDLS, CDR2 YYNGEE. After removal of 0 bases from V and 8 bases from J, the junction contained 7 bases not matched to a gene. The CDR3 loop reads CASSVEGSGRVDEQFF. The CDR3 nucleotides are TGTGCCAGCAGCGTAGAGGGTAGCGGGAGGGTAGATGAGCAGTTCTTC.

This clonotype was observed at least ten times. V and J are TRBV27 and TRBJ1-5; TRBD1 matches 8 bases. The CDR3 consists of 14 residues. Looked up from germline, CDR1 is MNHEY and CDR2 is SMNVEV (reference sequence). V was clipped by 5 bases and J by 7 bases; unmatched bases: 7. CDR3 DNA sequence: TGTGCCAGCAGTCCCAGGGGGCGCGGACAGCCCCAGCATTTT. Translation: CASSPRGRGQPQHF.

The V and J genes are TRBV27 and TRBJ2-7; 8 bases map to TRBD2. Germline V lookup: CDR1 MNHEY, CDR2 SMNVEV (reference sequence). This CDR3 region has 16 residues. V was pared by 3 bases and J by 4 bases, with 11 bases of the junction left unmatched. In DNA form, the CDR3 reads TGTGCCAGCAGTTTCTCAGCGGGAGTCGTCGGGTACGAGCAGTACTTC. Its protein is CASSFSAGVVGYEQYF.

DNA for the CDR3: TGCAGCGCTAAACTAGCGGGGGGAATCCGCACCTACAATGAGCAGTTCTTC. Translating gives CSAKLAGGIRTYNEQFF. This sequence joins TRBV29-1 and TRBJ2-1; 12 bases line up with TRBD2. This CDR3 has 17 amino acids. Germline V gene data show CDR1 as SQVTM and CDR2 as ANQGSEA. The V segment lost 7 bases and the J segment 2 bases; nucleotides outside the gene matches: 12.

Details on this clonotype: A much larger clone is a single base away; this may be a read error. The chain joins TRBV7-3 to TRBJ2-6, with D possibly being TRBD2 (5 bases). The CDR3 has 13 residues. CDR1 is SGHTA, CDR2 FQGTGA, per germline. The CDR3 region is CASSSGSPKVLTF. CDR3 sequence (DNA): TGTGCCAGCAGTTCTGGGAGTCCCAAGGTCCTGACTTTC.

The CDR3 DNA reads as TGTGCCAGCAGCGTACCACTAGCGGGAGGTTTGGAGACCCAGTACTTC. Protein sequence: CASSVPLAGGLETQYF. The chain couples TRBV9 to TRBJ2-5; 12 nucleotides match TRBD2. Losses at the gene ends were 1 base for V and 5 bases for J; bases not matched to a gene: 6. The CDR3 covers 16 residues. Germline CDR1 and CDR2: SGDLS and YYNGEE.

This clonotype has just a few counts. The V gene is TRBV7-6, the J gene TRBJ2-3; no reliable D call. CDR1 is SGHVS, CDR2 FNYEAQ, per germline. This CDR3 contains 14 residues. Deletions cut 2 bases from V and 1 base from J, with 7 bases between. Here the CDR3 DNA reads TGTGCCAGCAGCTTAATGCAGGGCACAGATACGCAGTATTTT. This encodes CASSLMQGTDTQYF.

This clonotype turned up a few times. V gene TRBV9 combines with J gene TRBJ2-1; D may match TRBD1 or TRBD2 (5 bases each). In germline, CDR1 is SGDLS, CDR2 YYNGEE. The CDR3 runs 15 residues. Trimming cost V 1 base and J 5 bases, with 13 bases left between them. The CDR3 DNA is TGTGCCAGCAGCGTAAGGTGGGGGACCAACAATGAGCAGTTCTTC. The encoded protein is CASSVRWGTNNEQFF. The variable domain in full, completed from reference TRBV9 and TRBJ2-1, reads DSGVTQTPKHLITATGQRVTLRCSPRSGDLSVYWYQQSLDQGLQFLIQYYNGEERAKGNILERFSAQQFPDLHSELNLSSLELGDSALYFCASSVRWGTNNEQFFGPGTRLTVL.

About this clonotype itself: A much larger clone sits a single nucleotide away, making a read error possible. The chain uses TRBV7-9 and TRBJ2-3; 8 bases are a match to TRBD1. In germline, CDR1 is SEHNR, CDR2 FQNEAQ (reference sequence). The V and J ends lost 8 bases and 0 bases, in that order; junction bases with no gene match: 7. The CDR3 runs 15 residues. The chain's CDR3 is CASGARDRSTDTQYF. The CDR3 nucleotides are TGTGCCAGCGGCGCCCGGGACAGGAGCACAGATACGCAGTATTTT.

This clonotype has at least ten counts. CDR3 residues: CASSANRPGQGRQYF. Here the CDR3 DNA reads TGTGCCAGCAGTGCTAATCGTCCGGGACAGGGACGGCAGTACTTC. The V and J genes are TRBV6-1 and TRBJ2-7; 9 bases are a match to TRBD1. The CDR3 has 15 amino acids. In germline, CDR1 is MNHNS, CDR2 SASEGT. V shed 4 bases and J 9 bases; nucleotides not matched to a gene: 13.